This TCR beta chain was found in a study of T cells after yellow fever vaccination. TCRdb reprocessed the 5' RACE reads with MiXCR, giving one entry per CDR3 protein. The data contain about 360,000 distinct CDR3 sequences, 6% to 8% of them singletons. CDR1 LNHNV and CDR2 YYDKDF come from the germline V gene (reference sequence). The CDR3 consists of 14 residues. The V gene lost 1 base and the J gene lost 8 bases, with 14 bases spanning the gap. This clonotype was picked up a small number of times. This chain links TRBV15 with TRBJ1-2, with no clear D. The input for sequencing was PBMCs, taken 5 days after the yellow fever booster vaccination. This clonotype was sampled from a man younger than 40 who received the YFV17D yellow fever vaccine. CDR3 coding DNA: TGTGCCACCAGCAGAGGCGACCGTCTTGTGGGCTACACCTTC. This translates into CATSRGDRLVGYTF.